This TCR beta chain was recorded in a study of shared clonotypes between healthy human individuals. Study-level results: For naive CD4 cells, roughly 4.6% of clonotypes were shared across a few donors. Generally, naive subsets (rather than memory subsets) showed larger estimated richness.

This clone was recorded only once. The antigen is undetermined. Some clones are missing from TCRdb's copy, which holds only in-frame ones; the method was immunoSEQ multiplex PCR. Here the sample spans over 2 million clones, over 85% being singletons. CD45RO-negative, CCR7-selected cells formed the naive CD8 fraction, which excluded terminally differentiated effector memory CD45RA+ cells. Material: naive CD8+ T cells sorted from blood. The receptor was derived from a man younger than 35 in good health.

CDR3 coding DNA: TGCAGTGCATTGGGGGACTATGGCTACACCTTC. Translation gives CSALGDYGYTF. The gene calls are TRBV20-1 and TRBJ1-2; tentative D call: TRBD1 (5 bases). Trimming cost V 6 bases and J 3 bases, with 8 bases left between them. CDR1 and CDR2 (germline): DFQATT, SNEGSKA (reference sequence). This CDR3 spans 11 amino acids.